A selection of T cell receptor beta chains follows, all from one sample in a study of T cell responses to AZD1222 COVID-19 vaccine. Sequenced by immunoSEQ multiplex PCR; TCRdb stores in-frame clones only, minus some. Of some 120,000 clones detected, over 75% appear once; the ten largest clones hold roughly 7.4%. The starting material was peripheral blood, obtained on day 0 of AZD1222 vaccination. The receptors originated from an adult in good health. Both conserved end residues are part of each CDR3.

>TRBV27
CASRDRATFNQPQHF
>TRBV5-1
CASSLGLAPFQYF
>TRBV5-3
CARSLASGSDLYEQYF
>TRBV19
CASSIRRGLLYEQYF
>TRBV9
CASSPAVGKGEQFF
>TRBV19
CASSSLGVASNQPQHF
>TRBV25-1
CASSEWRGEQETQYF
>TRBV14
CASSQNPGTGLNIQYF
>TRBV5-1
CASSLASGEIYEQYF
>TRBV19
CASSISLSYEQYF
>TRBV24-1
CATRQGGEETFF
>TRBV5-1
CASSLATGPDYGYTF
>TRBV10-3
CAIRPDRGGGEKLFF
>TRBV21-1
CASSKALRDRPPNTEAFF
>TRBV9
CASQRGRAQETQYF
>TRBV20-1
CSATREYEQYF
>TRBV14
CASSAGVEQYF
>TRBV19
CASSIPGQGAYSPLHF
>TRBV4-3
CASSQDTSGGTYEQYF
>TRBV19
CASSPGTGSFGNTIYF
>TRBV29-1
CSVAPGGNTEAFF
>TRBV6-5
CASSNAPGQGYEQYF
>TRBV28
CASSEQSTDTQYF
>TRBV27
CASSPLQGGLAKNIQYF
>TRBV6-5
CASSPTGIINQPQHF
>TRBV28
CASRASGNTEAFF
>TRBV7-2
CASSLDGGGSPLHF
>TRBV5-6
CASSPSRASNQPQHF
>TRBV7-2
CASSLTQKNSPLHF
>TRBV3-1/TRBV3-2
CASSQVKGATQYF
>TRBV5-4
CASSLGVANYGYTF
>TRBV28
CATQGRRNTEAFF
>TRBV2
CASRAGWDEQFF
>TRBV30
CAWSFDSNQPQHF
>TRBV19
CASSITAISGNTIYF
>TRBV2
CASSAVSSNEKLFF
>TRBV11-3
CASSFGGDEQYF
>TRBV6-5
CASGPSPLHF
>TRBV18
CASSTGDARRSNEKLFF
>TRBV11-2
CASSLDALYEQYF
>TRBV29-1
CSAGQSGYTF
>TRBV6-2/TRBV6-3
CASSGADGYWGETQYF
>TRBV28
CASSGVPLGYTF
>TRBV5-1
CASSLIRIAERGDTQYF
>TRBV5-4
CASSQGGRDYGYTF
>TRBV2
CASSERRADTEAFF
>TRBV27
CASSLSFRGQNNSPLHF
>TRBV5-1
CASSLGVTGANVLTF